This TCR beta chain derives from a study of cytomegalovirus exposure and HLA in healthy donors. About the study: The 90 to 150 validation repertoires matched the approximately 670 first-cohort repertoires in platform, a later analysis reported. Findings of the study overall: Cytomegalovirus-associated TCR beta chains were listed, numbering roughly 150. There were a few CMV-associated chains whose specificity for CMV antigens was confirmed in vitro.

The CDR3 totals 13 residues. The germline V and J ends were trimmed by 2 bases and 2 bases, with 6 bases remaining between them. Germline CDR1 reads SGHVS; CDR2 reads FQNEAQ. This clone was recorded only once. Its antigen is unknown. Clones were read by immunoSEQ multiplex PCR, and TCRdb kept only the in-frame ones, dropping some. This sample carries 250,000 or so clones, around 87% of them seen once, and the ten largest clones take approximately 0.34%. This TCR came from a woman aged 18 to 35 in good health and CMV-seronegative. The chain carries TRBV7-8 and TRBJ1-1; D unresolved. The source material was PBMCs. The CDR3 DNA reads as TGTGCCAGCAGCTTACTAATTAACACTGAAGCTTTCTTT. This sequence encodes CASSLLINTEAFF.